Listed here are 10 T cell receptor beta chains from one sample, sequenced in a study of cytomegalovirus exposure and HLA in healthy donors. PCR amplification relied on 60 Vbeta primers (plus 13 Jbeta primers). Some clones are missing from TCRdb's copy, which holds only in-frame ones; the method was immunoSEQ multiplex PCR. The profile shows some 200,000 clones, 83% of them singletons. Sequenced input: PBMCs. Receptor source: a girl between 5 and 17 years old in good health and CMV-seronegative.

The CDR3 loop reads CASSVGGLAGGPHEQFF. CDR3 coding DNA: TGTGCCAGCAGCGTAGGGGGACTAGCGGGAGGGCCCCATGAGCAGTTCTTC. The chain recombines TRBV9 with TRBJ2-1, with TRBD2 matching over 16 bases. Losses at the gene ends were 0 bases for V and 8 bases for J; bases not matched to a gene: 5. This CDR3 has 17 residues. Germline CDR1 SGDLS, CDR2 YYNGEE.

CDR3 residues: CARLAGGRGNQPQHF. In DNA, the CDR3 is TGTGCCAGGTTGGCCGGGGGTCGGGGCAATCAGCCCCAGCATTTT. The V call is TRBV7-2, the J call TRBJ1-5; D perhaps matches TRBD1 (5 bases). V was shortened by 9 bases and J by 2 bases, with 17 bases between the two germline ends. The germline V gene encodes CDR1 SGHTA and CDR2 FQGNSA. The CDR3 totals 15 residues.

The chain employs TRBV28 and TRBJ2-7; possible D gene TRBD1, 6 bases. The CDR3 runs to 13 residues. The germline CDR1 and CDR2 sequences are MDHEN and SYDVKM. V dropped 5 bases and J dropped 7 bases, with 15 bases sitting between them. The CDR3 nucleotides read TGTGCCAGCAGTATGGACAGAATTGGAGAGCAGTACTTC. Protein sequence: CASSMDRIGEQYF.

This rearrangement joins TRBV21-1 to TRBJ2-1; TRBD1 is the table's D call and was not checked against the DNA. TRBV21-1 is a known pseudogene. This CDR3 is built from 12 residues. The CDR3 spells CASIGGSNEQFF. Here the CDR3 DNA reads TGTGCCAGCATAGGGGGTAGCAATGAGCAGTTCTTC.

The chain combines TRBV19 with TRBJ1-1, with D hard to call. From germline, CDR1 is LNHDA and CDR2 SQIVND (reference sequence). This CDR3 region has 16 residues. V lost 1 base and J 2 bases, leaving 14 bases between the germline ends. For the CDR3, the DNA is TGTGCCAGTAGTATAGTTAGCAGTCTTGAAAACACTGAAGCTTTCTTT. Protein sequence: CASSIVSSLENTEAFF. Complete variable domain (other parts from reference TRBV19 and TRBJ1-1): DGGITQSPKYLFRKEGQNVTLSCEQNLNHDAMYWYRQDPGQGLRLIYYSQIVNDFQKGDIAEGYSVSREKKESFPLTVTSAQKNPTAFYLCASSIVSSLENTEAFFGQGTRLTVV.

J is TRBJ2-2 and V is TRBV7-9; perhaps TRBD1 as D (6 bases). V lost 4 bases and J lost 5, with 14 bases in between. CDR3 length equals 15 residues. The germline CDR1 and CDR2 sequences are SEHNR and FQNEAQ (reference sequence). The CDR3 loop is CASSSGTLTTGELFF. The CDR3 bases are TGTGCCAGCAGCTCTGGGACACTGACAACCGGGGAGCTGTTTTTT.

The CDR3 sequence is CASSFRDTQYF. The CDR3 DNA reads as TGTGCCAGCAGCTTCAGGGATACGCAGTATTTT. The rearrangement joins TRBV5-6 to TRBJ2-3; the D is unclear. The CDR3 covers 11 residues. Germline V gives CDR1 SGHDT, CDR2 YYEEEE. Trimming removed 2 bases at V and 6 bases at J, with 4 bases between.

This clone was observed a few times. This chain connects TRBV4-1 to TRBJ2-1; TRBD1 matches 7 bases. V shed 1 base, J shed 3 bases, and the junction held 12 bases outside the gene matches. CDR1 and CDR2 (germline): MGHRA, YSYEKL. The CDR3 totals 18 residues. The CDR3 DNA sequence: TGCGCCAGCAGCCAAGTCCCCGGTAGGGGGCCCGGCTACAATGAGCAGTTCTTC. This gives the protein CASSQVPGRGPGYNEQFF.

This clone turned up a few times. V is TRBV7-9 and J is TRBJ1-1, with 9 bases aligning to TRBD1. This CDR3 region has 15 residues. The V and J ends lost 4 bases and 1 base, in that order; junction bases with no gene match: 4. The V gene's germline CDR1 is SEHNR and CDR2 FQNEAQ (reference sequence). The DNA of the CDR3 is TGTGCCAGCAGCTCGAGGGGACAGGGGAACACTGAAGCTTTCTTT. Translated, it gives CASSSRGQGNTEAFF.

This chain uses TRBV27 with TRBJ2-7; 11 bases line up with TRBD2. Germline-derived CDR1 and CDR2 are MNHEY and SMNVEV (reference sequence). The V gene end was trimmed by 6 bases and the J gene end by 2 bases; junction bases not matched to a gene: 6. This CDR3 contains 15 residues. CDR3 sequence reads: CASSPLSGRAYEQYF. For the CDR3, the DNA is TGTGCCAGCAGCCCCCTTAGCGGGAGGGCCTACGAGCAGTACTTC.